This T cell receptor beta chain was captured in a study of CXCR3-negative and CXCR3-positive naive CD8 T cells. Broader study findings: Both naive subsets had comparably high diversity; memory CD8+ cells much lower. Naive subsets did not differ in surface CD5, and the authors estimated TCR strength using properties of the TRB CDR3. Naive cells, whether CXCR3-negative or CXCR3-positive, had similar TRBV-TRBJ usage, while memory cells differed. CXCR3-negative naive cells had less hydrophobic TRB CDR3s than did CXCR3-positive naive cells.

Sorts that each held a few hundred thousand cells were run in triplicate for every CD8+ T cell subset. With respect to this clonotype: The antigen is undetermined.

Germline V gene lookup returns CDR1 SGDLS and CDR2 YYNGEE. The CDR3 has 14 residues. It was by 5' RACE with UMI labels that the TRB cDNA libraries were prepared. TCRdb reprocessed the 5' RACE reads, with one entry per CDR3 protein and no DNA. Its listing shows tens of thousands of distinct CDR3 sequences. V is TRBV9 and J is TRBJ1-1; no DNA is available, so the TRBD1 call from TCRdb remains unchecked. Input material: naive CXCR3+ CD8+ T cells from blood. Documented subset: CD45RO-CCR7+CD27+CD95- naive CD8+ T cells expressing CXCR3 (TNR3+). The sequence came from a human donor in good health. Some clones in this sample may be carry-over from other donors' samples. CDR3 in amino acids: CASSPPRGYTEAFF.